A single sample gave rise to the 14 T cell receptor beta chains below, sequenced in a study of blood T cells in healthy people across ages (dated by TCRdb to the mid-2010s). Preparation of the library involved 5' RACE. The listed sequencing device is Illumina HiSeq 2500. A second about 7 to 12 cycle PCR used a sample-barcoded 5' primer and a J-beta primer mix. TCRdb passed the public sequencing reads through fastp at Q25 and MiXCR, retaining productive beta sequences. Rows with a matching CDR3 protein are joined into one entry that keeps the most common DNA and genes. Within this sample are more than 1.4 million distinct CDR3 sequences, with approximately 42% of them counted one time only. The leading ten clones occupy roughly 7.9% of the sample. Sequenced input: blood. These receptors all stem from a woman aged 18-30 years in good health.

The chain employs TRBV20-1 and TRBJ2-7; 7 bases map to TRBD2. The germline CDR1 and CDR2 sequences are DFQATT and SNEGSKA (reference sequence). There are 12 residues in the CDR3. The CDR3 DNA is TGCTTCCTGAGGGGAGGGGACGGTGAGCAGTACTTC. It encodes CFLRGGDGEQYF.

The CDR3 DNA reads as TGTGCCAGCAGCCCGACCCGGACTGTCCTGTACTTC. Amino acids: CASSPTRTVLYF. V and J are TRBV7-9 and TRBJ2-7, with D possibly TRBD2 on 5 matching bases. The CDR3 is made up of 12 amino acids. The germline V and J ends were trimmed by 5 bases and 12 bases, with 17 bases remaining between them. CDR1 and CDR2 from the germline V gene are SEHNR and FQNEAQ (reference sequence).

The chain carries TRBV28 and TRBJ2-5, with D possibly being TRBD1 (5 bases). The J call is in doubt because the DNA end fits TRBJ2-7 better. Germline-derived CDR1 and CDR2 are MDHEN and SYDVKM. The CDR3 runs 22 residues. The CDR3 sequence: CASSSTRALVGVDVGLRYEQYF. The CDR3 nucleotides are TGTGCCAGCAGTTCTACCAGGGCTTTGGTAGGGGTTGACGTAGGATTACGGTACGAGCAGTACTTC.

The V call is TRBV20-1, the J call TRBJ2-7; D gene ambiguous. From germline, CDR1 is DFQATT and CDR2 SNEGSKA (reference sequence). This CDR3 contains 12 residues. CDR3 nucleotide sequence: TGCTCGGCGACGACCGATCCCTACGAGCAGTACTTC. It translates to CSATTDPYEQYF.

The chain employs TRBV12-3 or TRBV12-4 and TRBJ1-2; D ambiguous. V was shortened by 1 base and J by 1 base, with 10 bases between the two germline ends. This CDR3 has 15 residues. The CDR3 loop is CASSLGAALNYGYTF. In nucleotides, the CDR3 is TGTGCCAGCAGTTTAGGGGCGGCCCTTAACTATGGCTACACCTTC.

This chain uses TRBV6-5 with TRBJ2-4, with 9 bases fitting TRBD2. The DNA matches TRBJ2-7 better at its end, which makes the J call doubtful. The CDR3 length is 17 residues. The germline gives CDR1 MNHEY, CDR2 SVGAGI. The CDR3, as DNA: TGTGCCAGCAGTTACTCGAAGAAGACTAGCGGAGCCTACGAGCAGTACTTC. Translating gives CASSYSKKTSGAYEQYF.

This chain links TRBV7-9 with TRBJ2-5, with 10 bases identical to TRBD1. Near its end, the DNA agrees better with TRBJ2-7, so the J call may be wrong. The CDR3 length is 14 residues. Looked up from germline, CDR1 is SEHNR and CDR2 is FQNEAQ (reference sequence). The CDR3 bases are TGTGCCAGCAGGGCGACAGGGGGCCTGGACGAGCAGTACTTC. Protein: CASRATGGLDEQYF.

The chain couples TRBV20-1 to TRBJ1-2, with TRBD1 matching 7 bases. After removal of 3 bases from V and 8 bases from J, the junction contained 12 bases not matched to a gene. Germline assignment: CDR1 DFQATT and CDR2 SNEGSKA (reference sequence). This CDR3 comprises 14 residues. Here the CDR3 DNA reads TGCAGTGCTAGCCCATCCTCGACAGGGAAAGGCTACACCTTC. Translation gives CSASPSSTGKGYTF.

This clonotype was picked up a small number of times. The CDR3 spells CASSQRAGGETQYF. The CDR3 DNA reads as TGCGCCAGCAGCCAAAGAGCAGGGGGTGAGACCCAGTACTTC. The chain combines TRBV4-1 with TRBJ2-5, with TRBD1 matching over 7 bases. The V segment lost 2 bases and the J segment 5 bases; nucleotides outside the gene matches: 5. The germline CDR1 and CDR2 sequences are MGHRA and YSYEKL. CDR3 length equals 14 residues.

This clonotype turned up a few times. The V gene is TRBV7-9, the J gene TRBJ2-5; D is ambiguous. V dropped 3 bases and J dropped 4 bases, with 15 bases sitting between them. This CDR3 has 15 amino acids. Germline CDR1 and CDR2: SEHNR and FQNEAQ (reference sequence). The chain's CDR3 is CASSFPEREGETQYF. For the CDR3, the DNA is TGTGCCAGCAGCTTCCCCGAGAGAGAAGGAGAGACCCAGTACTTC.

The V and J genes are TRBV7-9 and TRBJ2-1; D is possibly TRBD1 (6 bases). The CDR3 is 14 amino acids. The germline gives CDR1 SEHNR, CDR2 FQNEAQ (reference sequence). V lost 5 bases and J lost 8, with 16 bases in between. The CDR3, as DNA: TGTGCCAGCAGCCCAGGGGCAGGGGCCGATGAGCAGTTCTTC. Residues: CASSPGAGADEQFF.

This rearrangement joins TRBV5-1 to TRBJ1-2; 8 bases fit TRBD1. The CDR3 loop spans 14 amino acids. Germline V gene lookup returns CDR1 SGHRS and CDR2 YFSETQ. V lost 0 bases and J lost 6; bases outside the gene matches: 4. CDR3 in DNA: TGCGCCAGCAGCTTGGCTTCAGGGGGCGATGGCTACACCTTC. This codes for CASSLASGGDGYTF.

This clonotype was seen only a few times. This sequence joins TRBV14 and TRBJ2-1, with 8 nucleotides matching TRBD2. The CDR3 consists of 16 residues. V dropped 4 bases and J dropped 9; count of bases not matched to a gene: 14. The V gene's germline CDR1 is SGHDN and CDR2 FVKESK. The CDR3 sequence: CASSRNTGTRGIEQFF. CDR3 sequence (DNA): TGTGCCAGCAGCCGAAATACAGGGACTAGAGGTATTGAGCAGTTCTTC.

The sample holds a few counts of this clonotype. The genes are TRBV20-1 and TRBJ2-1; 10 bases are a match to TRBD2. The ends lost 6 bases at V and 4 bases at J; junction bases unmatched: 12. This CDR3 is built from 16 residues. Germline assignment: CDR1 DFQATT and CDR2 SNEGSKA (reference sequence). The CDR3 loop reads CSAPPGLAGVYNEQFF. The DNA for the CDR3 is TGCAGTGCCCCACCAGGCCTAGCGGGAGTTTACAATGAGCAGTTCTTC.